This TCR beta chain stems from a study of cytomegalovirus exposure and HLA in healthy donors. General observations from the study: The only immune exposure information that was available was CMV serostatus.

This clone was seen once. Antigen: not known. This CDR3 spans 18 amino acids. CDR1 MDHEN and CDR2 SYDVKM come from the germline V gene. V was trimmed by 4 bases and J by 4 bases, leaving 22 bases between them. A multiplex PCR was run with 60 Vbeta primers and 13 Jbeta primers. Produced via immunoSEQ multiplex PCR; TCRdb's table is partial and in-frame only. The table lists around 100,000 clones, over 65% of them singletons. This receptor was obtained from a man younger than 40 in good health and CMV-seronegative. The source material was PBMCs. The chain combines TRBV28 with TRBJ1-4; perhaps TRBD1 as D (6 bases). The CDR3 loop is CASSSLQRLHRDNEKLFF. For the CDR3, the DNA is TGTGCCAGCAGTTCCCTCCAGCGACTTCACAGGGATAATGAAAAACTGTTTTTT.